The next 25 T cell receptor beta chains were all read from a single sample in a study of blood T cell repertoires in COVID-19. Sequenced by immunoSEQ multiplex PCR; TCRdb stores in-frame clones only, minus some. The sample includes about 86,000 clones, roughly three quarters seen only once; the top ten take around 11%. Material: peripheral blood. These receptors came from a man between 70 and 80 years old with acute or convalescent COVID-19.

Written as DNA, the CDR3 is TGTGCCAGCAGCCCAAAGGGGCCTAATGAAAAACTGTTTTTT. It is translated as CASSPKGPNEKLFF. This chain uses TRBV5-6 with TRBJ1-4, with a possible D match to TRBD1 (5 bases). This CDR3 is built from 14 residues. The germline CDR1 and CDR2 sequences are SGHDT and YYEEEE. V lost 4 bases to trimming and J lost 3 bases, with 10 bases between them.

The rearrangement links TRBV5-1 to TRBJ2-7; weak D call: TRBD1 (5 bases). The V gene's germline CDR1 is SGHRS and CDR2 YFSETQ. The length of the CDR3 is 14 residues. Trimming stripped 0 bases from V and 1 base from J, with 8 bases between. CDR3 protein: CASSLEAGSYEQYV. The CDR3 DNA sequence: TGCGCCAGCAGCTTGGAGGCAGGGTCCTACGAGCAGTACGTC.

This clone appeared once. The rearrangement joins TRBV7-9 to TRBJ1-3, with TRBD1 matching 7 bases. Germline lookup yields CDR1 SEHNR and CDR2 FQNEAQ (reference sequence). CDR3 length: 15 amino acids. Unmatched junction bases numbered 4, after V lost 3 bases and J lost 2 bases. The CDR3 loop reads CASSLDRSPGNTIYF. DNA for the CDR3: TGTGCCAGCAGCTTGGACAGGTCTCCTGGAAACACCATATATTTT.

The chain links TRBV5-1 to TRBJ2-3; D may be TRBD2 (6 bases). This CDR3 contains 14 residues. Germline loops: CDR1 SGHRS, CDR2 YFSETQ. V gave up 2 bases and J gave up 2 bases, with 9 bases separating them. The CDR3 reads CASSFGGNTDTQYF. The DNA of the CDR3 is TGCGCCAGCAGCTTCGGGGGAAACACAGATACGCAGTATTTT.

The gene calls are TRBV18 and TRBJ1-1; D possibly corresponds to TRBD1 (6 bases). CDR3 length: 15 amino acids. Germline V CDR1 and CDR2: KGHSH, LQKENI. The V end was cut by 2 bases, the J end by 1 base, with 11 bases between. CDR3 protein: CASSPIQGTNTEAFF. In DNA, the CDR3 is TGTGCCAGCTCACCAATTCAGGGGACGAACACTGAAGCTTTCTTT.

The chain is built from TRBV28 and TRBJ2-2; D ambiguous. Germline V gene sequence: CDR1 MDHEN, CDR2 SYDVKM. The CDR3 spans 15 residues. V gave up 3 bases and J gave up 8 bases, with 16 bases separating them. The DNA for the CDR3 is TGTGCCAGCAGTTTCGTGGGCGACCAGGCAGGGGAGCTGTTTTTT. Residues: CASSFVGDQAGELFF.

This clone was counted once. V usage is TRBV3-1 (or the pseudogene TRBV3-2) and J usage is TRBJ2-1; the D gene is possibly TRBD1 (5 bases). This CDR3 contains 15 residues. Per the germline V gene, CDR1 is LGHDT and CDR2 is YNNKEL (reference sequence). Trimming shortened V by 1 base and J by 8 bases, and 15 bases separated the two germline ends. CDR3 amino acids: CASSQGAGMRHEQFF. The CDR3 bases are TGTGCCAGCAGCCAAGGGGCAGGGATGAGGCATGAGCAGTTCTTC.

V usage is TRBV5-8 and J usage is TRBJ2-3; tentative D call: TRBD2 (7 bases). This CDR3 is built from 15 residues. Between the trimmed V and J ends, which lost 4 bases and 3 bases, there was a span of 15 bases. Germline assignment: CDR1 SGHTS and CDR2 YDEGEE. Written as DNA, the CDR3 is TGTGCCAGCAGCCCGTTAGGGGGGGGAACAGATACGCAGTATTTT. Protein: CASSPLGGGTDTQYF. Variable domain in full (rest from reference TRBV5-8 and TRBJ2-3): EAGVTQSPTHLIKTRGQQATLRCSPISGHTSVYWYQQALGLGLQFLLWYDEGEERNRGNFPPRFSGRQFPNYSSELNVNALELEDSALYLCASSPLGGGTDTQYFGPGTRLTVL.

CDR3 sequence reads: CASSFRGGYQPQHF. The CDR3 nucleotides are TGTGCCAGCAGTTTTAGGGGGGGCTATCAGCCCCAGCATTTT. This chain connects TRBV28 to TRBJ1-5; tentatively, D is TRBD1 (6 bases). The germline V gene has CDR1 MDHEN and CDR2 SYDVKM. Trimming took 3 bases from V and 5 from J, leaving 11 bases between them. This CDR3 is 14 amino acids long.

Regarding this clone: Other DNA sequences in this specimen translate into the identical CDR3. V and J are TRBV5-4 and TRBJ2-1, with D perhaps matching TRBD1 (5 bases). The length of the CDR3 is 15 residues. The V gene lost 0 bases and the J gene lost 1 base, with 8 bases spanning the gap. Germline V gene sequence: CDR1 SGHNT, CDR2 YYREEE (reference sequence). The CDR3 spells CASSLERQSYNEQFF. In DNA, the CDR3 is TGTGCCAGCAGCTTGGAGAGACAGTCCTACAATGAGCAGTTCTTC.

The CDR3 DNA is TGTGCCAGCAGCCACTACCCAGGATATGGCTACACCTTC. Amino acids: CASSHYPGYGYTF. The genes are TRBV3-1 (or the pseudogene TRBV3-2) and TRBJ1-2; D gene uncertain. Germline V CDR1 and CDR2: LGHDT, YNNKEL (reference sequence). CDR3 length: 13 residues. V was pared by 3 bases and J by 5 bases, with 10 bases between.

The sample holds a few counts of this clone. The rearrangement joins TRBV19 to TRBJ1-5; D possibly corresponds to TRBD1 (6 bases). This CDR3 contains 14 residues. Trimming stripped 8 bases from V and 3 bases from J, with 14 bases between. CDR1 and CDR2 from the germline V gene are LNHDA and SQIVND (reference sequence). In nucleotides, the CDR3 is TGTGCCAGTCGCTTTCAGGGGACCAATCAGCCCCAGCATTTT. It is translated as CASRFQGTNQPQHF.

A few counts support this clone. J is TRBJ2-6 and V is TRBV27, with D perhaps matching TRBD1 (6 bases). Looked up from germline, CDR1 is MNHEY and CDR2 is SMNVEV (reference sequence). The CDR3 totals 16 residues. V was trimmed by 4 bases and J by 0 bases, leaving 10 bases between them. The chain's CDR3 is CASSSGQLSGANVLTF. The CDR3 nucleotides are TGTGCCAGCAGTTCAGGACAGCTCTCTGGGGCCAACGTCCTGACTTTC.

As regards this clone: Germline and junction disagree at one end, which may indicate a read error. This sequence joins TRBV7-2 and TRBJ1-2; the match to TRBD1 covers 7 bases. CDR3 length: 18 residues. Germline CDR1 SGHTA, CDR2 FQGNSA. In nucleotides, the CDR3 is TGTGCCAGCAGCCTAGCAGTAGGGGGACAGACCATTAACTATGGCTACACCTTC. It is translated as CASSLAVGGQTINYGYTF.

V and J are TRBV6-2 or TRBV6-3 and TRBJ1-1, with D possibly being TRBD1 (6 bases). The germline gives CDR1 MNHEY, CDR2 SVGEGT. CDR3 length: 13 residues. Trimming removed 2 bases at V and 5 bases at J, with 9 bases between. In DNA form, the CDR3 reads TGTGCCAGCAGTTACCCAGGGGAGACTGAAGCTTTCTTT. Residues: CASSYPGETEAFF.

The chain combines TRBV19 with TRBJ1-1; D is ambiguous. From germline, CDR1 is LNHDA and CDR2 SQIVND (reference sequence). The CDR3 length is 14 residues. V lost 5 bases to trimming and J lost 5 bases, with 15 bases between them. The chain's CDR3 is CASSPLAAGTEAFF. DNA of the CDR3: TGTGCCAGTAGTCCCTTAGCGGCGGGGACTGAAGCTTTCTTT.

V usage is TRBV29-1 and J usage is TRBJ2-1; 8 bases are a match to TRBD1. This CDR3 has 13 residues. The trim removed 5 bases at V and 5 bases at J, leaving 5 bases unmatched. Germline CDR1 SQVTM, CDR2 ANQGSEA. In nucleotides, the CDR3 is TGCAGCGTTACCGGACAGGGAAACAATGAGCAGTTCTTC. Its translation: CSVTGQGNNEQFF.

The chain combines TRBV7-6 with TRBJ1-5; D remains ambiguous. Trimming left V 0 bases short and J 6 bases short, with 9 bases between. The CDR3 is 14 amino acids. Germline V gene data show CDR1 as SGHVS and CDR2 as FNYEAQ. This chain's CDR3 is CASSLADGGQPQHF. The CDR3 DNA reads as TGTGCCAGCAGCTTAGCAGACGGAGGTCAGCCCCAGCATTTT. The whole variable domain, remainder taken from reference TRBV7-6 and TRBJ1-5, is GAGVSQSPRYKVTKRGQDVALRCDPISGHVSLYWYRQALGQGPEFLTYFNYEAQQDKSGLPNDRFSAERPEGSISTLTIQRTEQRDSAMYRCASSLADGGQPQHFGDGTRLSIL.

The chain uses TRBV28 and TRBJ2-5, with TRBD1 matching 9 bases. The CDR3 covers 15 residues. Germline V gives CDR1 MDHEN, CDR2 SYDVKM. The junction had 5 bases not matched to a gene; V was cut back by 2 bases and J by 4 bases. CDR3 DNA: TGTGCCAGCAGTTTACGGACAGGGGTTGGAGAGACCCAGTACTTC. Its protein product is CASSLRTGVGETQYF.

The rearrangement uses TRBV4-1 and TRBJ2-5; 8 bases match TRBD1. The ends lost 2 bases at V and 2 bases at J; junction bases unmatched: 4. The CDR3 is 15 residues long. CDR1 is MGHRA, CDR2 YSYEKL, per germline. CDR3 loop: CASSQIQGEQETQYF. The CDR3 region has the DNA TGCGCCAGCAGCCAAATACAGGGGGAACAAGAGACCCAGTACTTC.

The V gene is TRBV28, the J gene TRBJ1-2; 7 positions match TRBD1. Germline loops: CDR1 MDHEN, CDR2 SYDVKM. With V trimmed by 3 bases and J by 2 bases, 0 bases remained unmatched. This CDR3 contains 13 residues. CDR3 sequence: CASSLGQNYGYTF. Written as DNA, the CDR3 is TGTGCCAGCAGTTTGGGACAGAACTATGGCTACACCTTC.

The rearrangement joins TRBV10-2 to TRBJ1-2, with a tentative D call TRBD1 (6 bases). Germline CDR1 and CDR2: WSHSY and SAAADI. The CDR3 consists of 15 residues. With 6 bases removed from V and 8 bases from J, the gap between germline ends came to 22 bases. In DNA, the CDR3 is TGCGCCAGCAGCCCCCGGGCAGGGGAGGGGAGAGGCTACACCTTC. Translating gives CASSPRAGEGRGYTF.

The chain has TRBV2 and TRBJ2-5; D uncertain. CDR3 length: 12 amino acids. V dropped 6 bases and J dropped 2 bases, with 7 bases sitting between them. CDR1 SNHLY and CDR2 FYNNEI come from the germline V gene. CDR3 nucleotides: TGTGCCAGCAGCGCGACACAAGAGACCCAGTACTTC. Translating it yields CASSATQETQYF.

The V gene is TRBV18, the J gene TRBJ1-2; 9 nucleotides align to TRBD1. Looked up from germline, CDR1 is KGHSH and CDR2 is LQKENI. V shed 0 bases, J shed 6 bases, and the junction held 2 bases outside the gene matches. This CDR3 is 14 amino acids long. The CDR3 sequence is CASSPPDRGDGYTF. The CDR3 DNA is TGTGCCAGCTCACCACCGGACAGGGGCGATGGCTACACCTTC. Full variable domain (outside the CDR3, taken from reference TRBV18 and TRBJ1-2): NAGVMQNPRHLVRRRGQEARLRCSPMKGHSHVYWYRQLPEEGLKFMVYLQKENIIDESGMPKERFSAEFPKEGPSILRIQQVVRGDSAAYFCASSPPDRGDGYTFGSGTRLTVV.

The rearrangement joins TRBV6-4 to TRBJ1-1; unclear D gene. The CDR3 extends over 13 amino acids. Germline CDR1 MRHNA, CDR2 SNTAGT. V was trimmed by 4 bases and J by 1 base, leaving 7 bases between them. This chain's CDR3 is CASSGRENTEAFF. The CDR3 DNA reads as TGTGCCAGCAGTGGTCGGGAGAACACTGAAGCTTTCTTT.